This entry lists 16 T cell receptor beta chains sequenced from one sample in a study of T cell responses to AZD1222 COVID-19 vaccine. Data came from immunoSEQ multiplex PCR; TCRdb stores just in-frame clones and leaves some out. The sample lists over 100,000 clones; roughly 88% were seen once. The sequenced sample was peripheral blood, obtained on day 0 of AZD1222 vaccination. The source is an adult in good health.

This chain uses TRBV9 with TRBJ2-3; D is unresolved. The germline gives CDR1 SGDLS, CDR2 YYNGEE. Trimming stripped 0 bases from V and 1 base from J, with 9 bases between. The CDR3 runs 15 residues. The CDR3 DNA follows: TGTGCCAGCAGCGTAGCTCTGGACCGCACAGATACGCAGTATTTT. Protein product: CASSVALDRTDTQYF.

The chain combines TRBV12-3 or TRBV12-4 with TRBJ1-2; D remains unclear. Trimming cost V 3 bases and J 4 bases, with 9 bases left between them. The CDR3 has 13 amino acids. In nucleotides, the CDR3 is TGTGCCAGCAGTTTCGATGGAGTCTATGGCTACACCTTC. Encoded protein: CASSFDGVYGYTF.

The chain couples TRBV10-3 to TRBJ2-3; D might be TRBD1 (5 bases). The CDR3 consists of 14 residues. The V gene lost 1 base and the J gene lost 6 bases, with 11 bases spanning the gap. From germline, CDR1 is ENHRY and CDR2 SYGVKD. The CDR3 sequence: CAISEYVGPDTQYF. The CDR3 coding sequence is TGTGCCATCAGTGAGTATGTGGGGCCGGATACGCAGTATTTT.

V usage is TRBV3-1 (or the pseudogene TRBV3-2) and J usage is TRBJ1-1; 9 nucleotides align to TRBD1. Germline V gene sequence: CDR1 LGHDT, CDR2 YNNKEL (reference sequence). Losses at the gene ends were 5 bases for V and 1 base for J; bases not matched to a gene: 11. The CDR3 runs 17 residues. CDR3 amino acids: CASSKGTGRGANTEAFF. In nucleotides, the CDR3 is TGTGCCAGCAGCAAGGGGACAGGGAGAGGTGCGAACACTGAAGCTTTCTTT.

Judged by abundance, this clone is medium-sized. The chain joins TRBV9 to TRBJ2-3; 9 bases align to TRBD2. V dropped 4 bases and J dropped 2; count of bases not matched to a gene: 5. The germline CDR1 and CDR2 sequences are SGDLS and YYNGEE. This CDR3 has 15 residues. DNA of the CDR3: TGTGCCAGCAGCACCCTAGCGGGGCCCACAGATACGCAGTATTTT. Protein product: CASSTLAGPTDTQYF.

The chain recombines TRBV7-9 with TRBJ1-1; 11 bases match TRBD1. V shed 4 bases, J shed 4 bases, and the junction held 2 bases outside the gene matches. CDR3 length: 14 amino acids. Germline lookup yields CDR1 SEHNR and CDR2 FQNEAQ (reference sequence). Written as DNA, the CDR3 is TGTGCCAGCAGCTCAGGACAGGGGGCCACTGAAGCTTTCTTT. It codes for CASSSGQGATEAFF.

The V and J genes are TRBV3-1 (or the pseudogene TRBV3-2) and TRBJ1-3, with D maybe TRBD1 (6 bases). Trimming took off 2 bases at V and 2 bases at J, with 7 bases between the two ends. Germline CDR1 reads LGHDT; CDR2 reads YNNKEL (reference sequence). The CDR3 totals 14 residues. CDR3: CASSQTGTGNTIYF. The CDR3, as DNA: TGTGCCAGCAGCCAAACAGGGACTGGAAACACCATATATTTT.

V is TRBV3-1 (or the pseudogene TRBV3-2) and J is TRBJ2-6; D is unresolved. The CDR3 runs to 16 residues. Trimming cost V 4 bases and J 0 bases, with 10 bases left between them. Germline V gene data show CDR1 as LGHDT and CDR2 as YNNKEL (reference sequence). CDR3 region: CASSLLPSSGANVLTF. Written as DNA, the CDR3 is TGTGCCAGCAGCCTATTACCGAGCTCTGGGGCCAACGTCCTGACTTTC.

The chain links TRBV24-1 to TRBJ2-3, with TRBD2 identical over 8 bases. Germline V lookup: CDR1 KGHDR, CDR2 SFDVKD. This CDR3 spans 14 amino acids. V lost 6 bases to trimming and J lost 3 bases; unmatched junction nucleotides: 4. Written as DNA, the CDR3 is TGTGCCACCAGTTTCGGGGGGGCAACAGATACGCAGTATTTT. It is translated as CATSFGGATDTQYF.

The chain uses TRBV9 and TRBJ2-7; 7 nucleotides line up with TRBD1. The J segment lost 6 bases and the V segment lost 0 bases, leaving 0 bases of the junction unmatched. The CDR3 sequence is 12 residues long. In germline, CDR1 is SGDLS, CDR2 YYNGEE. This chain's CDR3 is CASSVGTGEQYF. The CDR3 coding sequence is TGTGCCAGCAGCGTAGGGACAGGCGAGCAGTACTTC.

The gene calls are TRBV5-1 and TRBJ2-7; D perhaps matches TRBD2 (6 bases). This CDR3 contains 16 residues. V dropped 0 bases and J dropped 0 bases, with 13 bases sitting between them. Looked up from germline, CDR1 is SGHRS and CDR2 is YFSETQ. This chain's CDR3 is CASSLGSSANSYEQYF. CDR3 DNA: TGCGCCAGCAGCTTGGGATCTAGCGCCAACTCCTACGAGCAGTACTTC.

Only one count was recorded for this clone. V and J are TRBV6-2 or TRBV6-3 and TRBJ1-4; D not certain. This CDR3 is built from 14 residues. CDR1 is MNHEY and CDR2 is SVGEGT in the germline V gene. The V and J ends lost 2 bases and 7 bases respectively, with 11 bases between them. This CDR3 reads CASSYRGLGEKLFF. The CDR3 coding sequence is TGTGCCAGCAGTTACCGCGGACTTGGTGAAAAACTGTTTTTT.

The CDR3 DNA follows: TGTGCCAGCAGCCAGACCAACAATGAGCAGTTCTTC. It specifies CASSQTNNEQFF. This chain uses TRBV3-1 (or the pseudogene TRBV3-2) with TRBJ2-1; D is undetermined. Germline assignment: CDR1 LGHDT and CDR2 YNNKEL (reference sequence). The V end was cut by 3 bases, the J end by 5 bases, with 5 bases between. The CDR3 runs to 12 residues.

The CDR3 is CASRRKPGQGAVNEQFF. The CDR3 DNA is TGTGCCAGCAGACGAAAGCCGGGACAGGGGGCGGTAAATGAGCAGTTCTTC. The chain couples TRBV6-6 to TRBJ2-1; TRBD1 matches 12 bases. V was pared by 6 bases and J by 7 bases, with 13 bases of the junction left unmatched. The CDR3 sequence is 17 residues long. Looked up from germline, CDR1 is MNHNY and CDR2 is SVGAGI (reference sequence).

This chain uses TRBV5-1 with TRBJ1-2; no clear D gene. Germline V gene lookup returns CDR1 SGHRS and CDR2 YFSETQ. V shed 0 bases and J shed 0 bases, with 3 bases lying between them. The CDR3 covers 13 residues. The CDR3 sequence: CASSLEANYGYTF. The CDR3 nucleotides read TGCGCCAGCAGCTTGGAAGCTAACTATGGCTACACCTTC.

The chain couples TRBV10-2 to TRBJ2-3; D is unclear. Germline-derived CDR1 and CDR2 are WSHSY and SAAADI. V was shortened by 4 bases and J by 2 bases, with 4 bases between the two germline ends. The CDR3 extends over 12 amino acids. CDR3: CASSGDTDTQYF. The CDR3 DNA reads TGCGCCAGCAGTGGGGACACAGATACGCAGTATTTT.